Below, 25 T cell receptor beta chains from the same sample are listed, as sequenced in a study of blood T cell repertoires in COVID-19. Profiled with immunoSEQ multiplex PCR; TCRdb holds only in-frame clones, not every one. The sample has 200,000 to 250,000 clones, around nine tenths seen once; the top ten hold under 9%. Specimen: peripheral blood. The receptors here all came from a woman in her sixties or seventies with active or convalescent COVID-19.

The CDR3 DNA sequence: TGTGCCAGCAGTGATGGAGGCCGATATGGCTACACCTTC. Its protein is CASSDGGRYGYTF. V and J are TRBV2 and TRBJ1-2; the D is unclear. Trimming shortened V by 3 bases and J by 5 bases, and 10 bases separated the two germline ends. The CDR3 runs 13 residues. Germline CDR1 reads SNHLY; CDR2 reads FYNNEI.

This clone came up once. The rearrangement joins TRBV11-2 to TRBJ1-6; weak D call: TRBD1 (6 bases). With 4 bases removed from V and 6 bases from J, the gap between germline ends came to 10 bases. Germline V gene lookup returns CDR1 SGHAT and CDR2 FQNNGV. This CDR3 is built from 14 residues. The CDR3 region has the DNA TGTGCCAGCAGCTGGGGGCGGTCTAATTCACCCCTCCACTTT. Its protein product is CASSWGRSNSPLHF.

The chain's CDR3 is CASRGAGETQYF. CDR3 in DNA: TGTGCCAGCAGGGGCGCGGGAGAGACCCAGTACTTC. The chain joins TRBV7-2 to TRBJ2-5; maybe TRBD2 (5 bases). The CDR3 is 12 amino acids. Germline values: CDR1 SGHTA, CDR2 FQGNSA. V lost 6 bases to trimming and J lost 4 bases, with 9 bases between them.

The chain uses TRBV4-2 and TRBJ2-2; 8 bases are shared with TRBD1. The CDR3 length is 17 residues. Germline V gene data show CDR1 as LGHNA and CDR2 as YNFKEQ. V shed 4 bases and J 3 bases; nucleotides not matched to a gene: 10. CDR3 sequence reads: CASSLSAGQGYTGELFF. The DNA for the CDR3 is TGTGCCAGCAGCCTTAGTGCTGGACAGGGATACACCGGGGAGCTGTTTTTT.

The chain employs TRBV6-5 and TRBJ2-7; D possibly corresponds to TRBD2 (5 bases). V shed 6 bases and J shed 2 bases, with 11 bases lying between them. The CDR3 totals 13 residues. Per the germline V gene, CDR1 is MNHEY and CDR2 is SVGAGI. CDR3 protein: CASSRTGAYEQYF. The CDR3 DNA reads TGTGCCAGCAGCCGGACTGGAGCCTACGAGCAGTACTTC.

This chain links TRBV11-2 with TRBJ1-3; 7 nucleotides agree with TRBD1. The trim removed 1 base at V and 4 bases at J, leaving 4 bases unmatched. This CDR3 region has 15 residues. Germline V gene sequence: CDR1 SGHAT, CDR2 FQNNGV. The CDR3 region is CASSLAGTEGNTIYF. The CDR3 DNA is TGTGCCAGCAGCTTAGCCGGGACAGAGGGAAACACCATATATTTT.

The gene calls are TRBV18 and TRBJ2-1, with 15 bases lining up with TRBD2. The CDR3 has 16 residues. The germline CDR1 and CDR2 sequences are KGHSH and LQKENI. V trimming: 1 base; J trimming: 5 bases; junction bases outside the gene matches: 0. The CDR3 is CASSPRTSGGDNEQFF. The CDR3 coding sequence is TGTGCCAGCTCACCACGGACTAGCGGGGGGGACAATGAGCAGTTCTTC.

The chain joins TRBV3-1 (or the pseudogene TRBV3-2) to TRBJ1-2; no clear D. Germline V gene data show CDR1 as LGHDT and CDR2 as YNNKEL (reference sequence). CDR3 size: 13 residues. Between the trimmed V and J ends, which lost 2 bases and 7 bases, there was a span of 11 bases. CDR3 loop: CASSQISWAGYTF. CDR3 DNA sequence: TGTGCCAGCAGCCAAATCTCTTGGGCTGGCTACACCTTC.

This chain uses TRBV19 with TRBJ1-4, with D possibly being TRBD1 (5 bases). The CDR3 has 15 amino acids. CDR1 LNHDA and CDR2 SQIVND come from the germline V gene (reference sequence). The V and J ends lost 1 base and 4 bases respectively, with 10 bases between them. CDR3 sequence: CASSIVKGNNEKLFF. In nucleotides, the CDR3 is TGTGCCAGTAGTATAGTGAAGGGGAATAATGAAAAACTGTTTTTT.

The V gene is TRBV6-5, the J gene TRBJ1-1; D gene uncertain. From germline, CDR1 is MNHEY and CDR2 SVGAGI. This CDR3 contains 13 residues. With 8 bases removed from V and 1 base from J, the gap between germline ends came to 11 bases. CDR3 region: CASYRSANTEAFF. DNA for the CDR3: TGTGCCAGCTACCGGAGCGCGAACACTGAAGCTTTCTTT.

The chain uses TRBV24-1 and TRBJ1-1, with 9 nucleotides matching TRBD1. This CDR3 comprises 13 residues. Per germline, CDR1 KGHDR and CDR2 SFDVKD. J gave up 0 bases and V 12 bases, and 4 bases lay outside the gene matches. CDR3 in DNA: TGTGCCGCCGACAGGGGGGTGAACACTGAAGCTTTCTTT. Encoded protein: CAADRGVNTEAFF.

The chain uses TRBV7-8 and TRBJ2-5, with D perhaps TRBD1 (5 bases). In germline, CDR1 is SGHVS, CDR2 FQNEAQ. This CDR3 is 14 amino acids long. The ends were cut back, 1 base at V and 3 bases at J, with 9 bases in the middle. The CDR3 DNA follows: TGTGCCAGCAGCTTAGAGGAGACAGAAGAGACCCAGTACTTC. As protein: CASSLEETEETQYF.

CDR3 residues: CASSPKLAGATYNEQFF. In DNA form, the CDR3 reads TGTGCCAGCAGCCCGAAGTTAGCGGGGGCGACCTACAATGAGCAGTTCTTC. The chain combines TRBV7-9 with TRBJ2-1, with TRBD2 identical over 9 bases. The V segment lost 5 bases and the J segment 2 bases; nucleotides outside the gene matches: 10. CDR3 length equals 17 residues. Germline CDR1 and CDR2: SEHNR and FQNEAQ (reference sequence).

The rearrangement uses TRBV6-5 and TRBJ2-1; 9 bases are a match to TRBD1. From germline, CDR1 is MNHEY and CDR2 SVGAGI. V shed 6 bases and J 7 bases; nucleotides not matched to a gene: 7. This CDR3 contains 14 residues. The CDR3 coding sequence is TGTGCCAGCAGGCGGGACAGGGAGGCGAATGAGCAGTTCTTC. Its translation is CASRRDREANEQFF.

The sample holds many counts of this clone. CDR3 sequence: CASSLGAAYNEKLFF. The CDR3, as DNA: TGTGCCAGCAGCTTGGGGGCAGCCTACAATGAAAAACTGTTTTTT. The V call is TRBV5-8, the J call TRBJ1-4; no firm D call. V was trimmed by 0 bases and J by 5 bases, leaving 11 bases between them. CDR3 length equals 15 residues. Germline-derived CDR1 and CDR2 are SGHTS and YDEGEE.

The chain joins TRBV19 to TRBJ2-3, with D perhaps matching TRBD2 (5 bases). Germline CDR1 is LNHDA and CDR2 is SQIVND (reference sequence). This CDR3 is 16 amino acids long. V lost 3 bases and J 1 base, leaving 14 bases between the germline ends. Written as DNA, the CDR3 is TGTGCCAGTAGTATTACTAGTGGGTATGGCACAGATACGCAGTATTTT. It encodes CASSITSGYGTDTQYF.

Only a few counts were recorded for this clone. This chain links TRBV10-1 with TRBJ1-1, with D possibly TRBD1 on 6 matching bases. CDR3 size: 11 residues. Per germline, CDR1 WNHNN and CDR2 SYGVQD (reference sequence). V was shortened by 6 bases and J by 6 bases, with 8 bases between the two germline ends. DNA for the CDR3: TGCGCCAGCAGGGACAGTCCTGAAGCTTTCTTT. Protein product: CASRDSPEAFF.

This clone was seen just once. The chain joins TRBV5-1 to TRBJ1-2; 10 nucleotides match TRBD1. Trimming took 0 bases from V and 4 from J; bases not matched to a gene: 3. The CDR3 runs 15 residues. In germline, CDR1 is SGHRS, CDR2 YFSETQ. CDR3 nucleotide sequence: TGCGCCAGCAGCTTGGTTGGACAGGGGGGCTATGGCTACACCTTC. Its protein product is CASSLVGQGGYGYTF.

This sequence joins TRBV29-1 and TRBJ2-1, with 10 bases matching TRBD1. Germline CDR1 is SQVTM and CDR2 is ANQGSEA. This CDR3 contains 15 residues. V lost 6 bases to trimming and J lost 7 bases; unmatched junction nucleotides: 12. The CDR3: CSVEPRDRGRNEQFF. CDR3 in DNA: TGCAGCGTGGAACCTCGGGACAGGGGAAGGAATGAGCAGTTCTTC.

The chain joins TRBV11-2 to TRBJ1-2; 7 bases line up with TRBD1. This CDR3 region has 14 residues. Germline loops: CDR1 SGHAT, CDR2 FQNNGV. V lost 0 bases and J lost 6; bases outside the gene matches: 4. The CDR3 nucleotides are TGTGCCAGCAGCTTAGAACGGCAGGGGGATGGCTACACCTTC. Its protein is CASSLERQGDGYTF.

The sample holds one count of this clone. The gene calls are TRBV3-1 (or the pseudogene TRBV3-2) and TRBJ1-5, with D tentatively TRBD1 (5 bases). The V gene's germline CDR1 is LGHDT and CDR2 YNNKEL (reference sequence). The CDR3 is 13 amino acids. The germline V and J ends were trimmed by 2 bases and 4 bases, with 6 bases remaining between them. The CDR3 region is CASSQPGNQPQHF. CDR3 nucleotides: TGTGCCAGCAGCCAACCAGGGAATCAGCCCCAGCATTTT.

V is TRBV4-1 and J is TRBJ1-1; 8 nucleotides match TRBD1. J lost 5 bases, V lost 1 base, and 9 bases had no gene match. This CDR3 has 16 amino acids. Germline assignment: CDR1 MGHRA and CDR2 YSYEKL. CDR3 DNA sequence: TGCGCCAGCAGCCAAGTCATAACAGGGGGTGATACTGAAGCTTTCTTT. Residues: CASSQVITGGDTEAFF.

The rearrangement uses TRBV7-2 and TRBJ2-3; TRBD2 agrees at 9 bases. The germline V gene encodes CDR1 SGHTA and CDR2 FQGNSA. The V gene end was trimmed by 1 base and the J gene end by 3 bases; junction bases not matched to a gene: 8. The CDR3 spans 17 residues. In DNA form, the CDR3 reads TGTGCCAGCAGCTTAGATTATGGCGGGGGGGCAACAGATACGCAGTATTTT. This codes for CASSLDYGGGATDTQYF.

The rearrangement links TRBV27 to TRBJ1-2; TRBD1 matches at 7 bases. The germline V gene encodes CDR1 MNHEY and CDR2 SMNVEV (reference sequence). The CDR3 consists of 15 residues. Unmatched junction bases numbered 13, after V lost 7 bases and J lost 5 bases. CDR3 coding DNA: TGTGCCAGCACCCGGCGGACAGGAGACCTTTATGGCTACACCTTC. Its protein is CASTRRTGDLYGYTF.

The rearrangement joins TRBV2 to TRBJ1-1, with D possibly being TRBD1 (5 bases). This CDR3 spans 14 amino acids. V was shortened by 8 bases and J by 7 bases, with 20 bases between the two germline ends. Germline V CDR1 and CDR2: SNHLY, FYNNEI. The CDR3, as DNA: TGTGCCAGCTCAACTTCGGGACTCGGTGATGAAGCTTTCTTT. Translation gives CASSTSGLGDEAFF.